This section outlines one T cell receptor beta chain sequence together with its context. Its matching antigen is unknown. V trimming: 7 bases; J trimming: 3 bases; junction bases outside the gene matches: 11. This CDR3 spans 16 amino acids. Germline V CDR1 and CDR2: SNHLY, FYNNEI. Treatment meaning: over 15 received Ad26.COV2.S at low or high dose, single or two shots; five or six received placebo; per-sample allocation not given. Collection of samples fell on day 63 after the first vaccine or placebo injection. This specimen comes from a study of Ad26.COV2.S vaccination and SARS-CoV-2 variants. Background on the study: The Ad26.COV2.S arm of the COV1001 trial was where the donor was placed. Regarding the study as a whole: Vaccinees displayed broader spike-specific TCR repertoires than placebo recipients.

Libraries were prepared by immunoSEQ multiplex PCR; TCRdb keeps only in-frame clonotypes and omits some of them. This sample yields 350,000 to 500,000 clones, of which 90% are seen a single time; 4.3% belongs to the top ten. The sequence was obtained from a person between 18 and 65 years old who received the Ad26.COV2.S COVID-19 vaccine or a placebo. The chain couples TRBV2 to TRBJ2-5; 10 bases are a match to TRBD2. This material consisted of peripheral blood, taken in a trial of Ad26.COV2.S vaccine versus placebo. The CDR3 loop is CASKGGGLAFKETQYF. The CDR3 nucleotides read TGTGCCAGCAAGGGTGGGGGACTAGCGTTCAAAGAGACCCAGTACTTC.